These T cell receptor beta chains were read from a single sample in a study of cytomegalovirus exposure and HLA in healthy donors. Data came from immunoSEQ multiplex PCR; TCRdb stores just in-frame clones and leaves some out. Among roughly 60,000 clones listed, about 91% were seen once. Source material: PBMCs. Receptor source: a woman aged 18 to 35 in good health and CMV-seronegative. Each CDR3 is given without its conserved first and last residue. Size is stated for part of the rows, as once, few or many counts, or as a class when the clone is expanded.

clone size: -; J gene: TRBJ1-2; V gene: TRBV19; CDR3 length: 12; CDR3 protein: ASSSVQGDYGYT
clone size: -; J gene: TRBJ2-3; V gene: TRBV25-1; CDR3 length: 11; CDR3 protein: ASSGYTTDAQY
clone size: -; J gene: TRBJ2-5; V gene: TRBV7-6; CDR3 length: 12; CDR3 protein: ASSSWDRQETQY
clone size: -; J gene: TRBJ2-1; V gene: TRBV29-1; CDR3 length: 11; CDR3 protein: APRGATNNEQF
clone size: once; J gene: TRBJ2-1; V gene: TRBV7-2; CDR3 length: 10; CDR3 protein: ASSPPGDEQF
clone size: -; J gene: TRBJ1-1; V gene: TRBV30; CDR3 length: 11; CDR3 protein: AWSTDSNTEAF
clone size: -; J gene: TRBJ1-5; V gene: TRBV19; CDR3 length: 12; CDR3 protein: ASSTGQGNQPQH
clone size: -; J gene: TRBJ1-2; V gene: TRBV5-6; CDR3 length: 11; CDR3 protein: ASSLRTGDGYT
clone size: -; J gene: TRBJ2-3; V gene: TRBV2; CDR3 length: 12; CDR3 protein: ASSPREESDTQY
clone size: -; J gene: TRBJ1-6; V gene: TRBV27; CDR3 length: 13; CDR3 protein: ASSLIDSGHSPLH
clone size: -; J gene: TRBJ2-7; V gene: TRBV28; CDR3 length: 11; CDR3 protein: ATETSRSYEQY
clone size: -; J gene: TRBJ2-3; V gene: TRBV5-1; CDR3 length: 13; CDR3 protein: ASKPATGAADTQY
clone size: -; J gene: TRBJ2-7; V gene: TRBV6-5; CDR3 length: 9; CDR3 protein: ASSAGYEQY
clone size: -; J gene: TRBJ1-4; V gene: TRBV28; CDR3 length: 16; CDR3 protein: ASSQSAPDFATNEKLF
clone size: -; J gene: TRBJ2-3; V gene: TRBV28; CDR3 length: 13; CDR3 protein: ATLRVRVITDTQY
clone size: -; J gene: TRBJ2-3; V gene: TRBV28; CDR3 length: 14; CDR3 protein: ASSLGTSGGTDTQY
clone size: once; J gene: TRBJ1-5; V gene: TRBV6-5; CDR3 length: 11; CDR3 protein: ASQGGSNQPQH
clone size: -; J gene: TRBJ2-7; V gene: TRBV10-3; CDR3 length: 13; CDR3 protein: AISGGGVPPYEQY
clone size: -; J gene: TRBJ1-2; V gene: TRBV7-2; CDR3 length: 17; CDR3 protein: ASSLGSGQGFLRSYGYT
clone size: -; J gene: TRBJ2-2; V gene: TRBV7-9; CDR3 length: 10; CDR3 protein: ASSLDLGELF
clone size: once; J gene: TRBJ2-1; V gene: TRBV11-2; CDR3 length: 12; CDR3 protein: ASSSTVVLREQF
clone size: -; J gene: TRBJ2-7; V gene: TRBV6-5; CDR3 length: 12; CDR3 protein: ASSYSTGTYEQY
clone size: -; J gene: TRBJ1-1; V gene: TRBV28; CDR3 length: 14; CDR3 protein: ASSSRPGDRNTEAF
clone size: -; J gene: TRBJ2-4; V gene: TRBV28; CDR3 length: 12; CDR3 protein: ASSLGVPKNIQY
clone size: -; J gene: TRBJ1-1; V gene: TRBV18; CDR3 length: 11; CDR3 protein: ASSRVGNTEAF
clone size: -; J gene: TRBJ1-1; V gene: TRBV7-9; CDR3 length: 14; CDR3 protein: ASSPGPGGLNTEAF
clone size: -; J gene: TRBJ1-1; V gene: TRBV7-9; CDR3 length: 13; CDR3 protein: ASSRWRGLNTEAF
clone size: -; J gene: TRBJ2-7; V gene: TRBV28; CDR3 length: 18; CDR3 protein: ASSLPSGQPSTRKSYEQY
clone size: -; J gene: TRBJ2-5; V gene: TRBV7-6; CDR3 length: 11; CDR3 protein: ASSLELQKTQY
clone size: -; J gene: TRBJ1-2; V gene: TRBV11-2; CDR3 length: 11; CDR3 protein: ASSLAPGYGYT
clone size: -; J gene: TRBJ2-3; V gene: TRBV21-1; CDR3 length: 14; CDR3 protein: ASSILIRTSTDTQY
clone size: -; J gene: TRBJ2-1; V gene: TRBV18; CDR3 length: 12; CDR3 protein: ASSGGGDYNEQF
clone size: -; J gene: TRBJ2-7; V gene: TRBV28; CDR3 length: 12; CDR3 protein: ASSLSGNPYEQY
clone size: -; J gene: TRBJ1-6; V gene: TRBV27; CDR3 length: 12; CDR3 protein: ASSLFPTARTLH
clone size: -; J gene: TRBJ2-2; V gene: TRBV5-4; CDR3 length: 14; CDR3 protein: ASSPRRGAGTGELF
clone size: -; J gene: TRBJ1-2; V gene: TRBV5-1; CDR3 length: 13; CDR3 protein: ASSYGKGAQNGYT
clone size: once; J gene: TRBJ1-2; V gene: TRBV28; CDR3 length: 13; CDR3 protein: ASSLLKGGRDGYT
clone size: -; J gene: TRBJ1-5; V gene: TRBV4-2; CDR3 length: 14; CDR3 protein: ASSQDWGQGGQPQH
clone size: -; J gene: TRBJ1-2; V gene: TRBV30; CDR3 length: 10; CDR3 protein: AWSYRGYGYT
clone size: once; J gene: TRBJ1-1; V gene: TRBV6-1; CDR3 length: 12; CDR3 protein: ASSENGGNTEAF
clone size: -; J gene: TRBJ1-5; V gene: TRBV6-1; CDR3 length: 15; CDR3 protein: ASSEGVGGINNQPQH
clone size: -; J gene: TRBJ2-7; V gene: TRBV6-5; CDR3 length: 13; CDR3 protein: ASSYSGGAIGEQY
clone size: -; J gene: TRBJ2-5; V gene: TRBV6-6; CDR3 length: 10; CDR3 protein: ASSRGEETQY
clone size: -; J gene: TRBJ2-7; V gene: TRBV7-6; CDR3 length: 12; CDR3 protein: ASSRGTSVFEQY
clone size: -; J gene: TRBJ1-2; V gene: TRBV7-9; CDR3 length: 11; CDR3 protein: ASSSGGDYGYT
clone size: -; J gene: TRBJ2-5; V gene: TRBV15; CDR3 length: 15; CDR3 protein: ATSRDSPLDSQETQY
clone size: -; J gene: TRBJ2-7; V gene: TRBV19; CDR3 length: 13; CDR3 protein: ASRALLAGADEQY
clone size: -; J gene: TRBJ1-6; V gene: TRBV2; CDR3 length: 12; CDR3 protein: ARGNRNYNSPLH
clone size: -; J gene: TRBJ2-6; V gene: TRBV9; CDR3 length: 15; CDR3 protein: ASSGGLAGSGANVLT
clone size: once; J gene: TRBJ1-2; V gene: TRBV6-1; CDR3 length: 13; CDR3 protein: ASSEAIRGDYGYT
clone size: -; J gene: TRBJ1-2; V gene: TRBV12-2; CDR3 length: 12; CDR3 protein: ASRRPGGADGYT
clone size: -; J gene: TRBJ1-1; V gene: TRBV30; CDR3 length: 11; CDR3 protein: AWSKGGNTEAF
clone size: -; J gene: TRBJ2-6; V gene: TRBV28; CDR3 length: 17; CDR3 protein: ASSLSPPGGPSGANVLT
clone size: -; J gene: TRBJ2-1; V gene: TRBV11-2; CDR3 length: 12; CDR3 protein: ASSLAGTYNEQF
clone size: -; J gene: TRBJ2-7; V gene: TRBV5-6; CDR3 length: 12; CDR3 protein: ASSDGTGTYEQY